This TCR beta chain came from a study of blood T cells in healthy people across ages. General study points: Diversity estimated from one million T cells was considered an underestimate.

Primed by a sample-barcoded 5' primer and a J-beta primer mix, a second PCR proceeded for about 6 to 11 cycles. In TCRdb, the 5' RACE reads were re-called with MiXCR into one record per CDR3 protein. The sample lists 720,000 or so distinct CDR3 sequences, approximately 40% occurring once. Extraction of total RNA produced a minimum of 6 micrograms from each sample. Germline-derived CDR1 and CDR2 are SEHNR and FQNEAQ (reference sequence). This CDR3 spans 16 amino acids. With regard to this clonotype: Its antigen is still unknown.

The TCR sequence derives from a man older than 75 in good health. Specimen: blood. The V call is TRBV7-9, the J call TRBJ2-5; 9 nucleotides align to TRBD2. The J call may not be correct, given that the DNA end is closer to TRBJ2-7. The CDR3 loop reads CASSLSGGRAGYEQYF. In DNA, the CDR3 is TGTGCCAGCAGCTTATCGGGCGGGAGGGCCGGATACGAGCAGTACTTC.